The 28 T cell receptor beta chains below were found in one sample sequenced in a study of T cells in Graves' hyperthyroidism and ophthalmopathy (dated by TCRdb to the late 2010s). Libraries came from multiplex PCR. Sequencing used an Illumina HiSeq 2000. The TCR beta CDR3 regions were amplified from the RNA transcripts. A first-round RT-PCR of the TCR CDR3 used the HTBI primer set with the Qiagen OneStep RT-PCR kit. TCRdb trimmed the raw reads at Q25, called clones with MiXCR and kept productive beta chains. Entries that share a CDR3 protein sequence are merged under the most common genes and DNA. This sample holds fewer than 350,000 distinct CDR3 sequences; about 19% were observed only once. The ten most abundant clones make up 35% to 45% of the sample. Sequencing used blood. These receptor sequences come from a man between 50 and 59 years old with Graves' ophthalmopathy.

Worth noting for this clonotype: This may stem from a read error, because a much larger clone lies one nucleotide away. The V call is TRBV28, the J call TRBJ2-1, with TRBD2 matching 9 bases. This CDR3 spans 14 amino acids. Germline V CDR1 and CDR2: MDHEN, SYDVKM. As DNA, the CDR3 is TGTGCCAGCACCCCGGGCGGGAGGGCCGGTGAGCAGTCCTTC. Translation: CASTPGGRAGEQSF.

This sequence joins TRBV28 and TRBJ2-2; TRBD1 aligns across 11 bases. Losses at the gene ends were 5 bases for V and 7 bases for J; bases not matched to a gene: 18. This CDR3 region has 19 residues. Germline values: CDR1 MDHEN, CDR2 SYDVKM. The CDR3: CASSNQGGAGTGGNGELFF. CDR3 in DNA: TGTGCCAGCAGTAACCAAGGGGGGGCCGGGACAGGGGGGAACGGGGAGCTGTTTTTT.

The CDR3 sequence is CAWSQPWDSGKEPQHF. DNA for the CDR3: TGTGCCTGGAGTCAACCATGGGACAGCGGGAAGGAGCCCCAGCATTTT. The chain joins TRBV30 to TRBJ1-5; 7 bases agree with TRBD1. Looked up from germline, CDR1 is GTSNPN and CDR2 is SVGIG (reference sequence). The junction had 15 bases not matched to a gene; V was cut back by 2 bases and J by 8 bases. The CDR3 covers 16 residues.

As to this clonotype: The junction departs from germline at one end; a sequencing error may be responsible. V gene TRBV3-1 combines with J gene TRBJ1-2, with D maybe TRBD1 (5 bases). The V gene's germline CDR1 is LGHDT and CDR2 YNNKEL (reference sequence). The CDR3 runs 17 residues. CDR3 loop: CVSSPQLRGASNYGYTF. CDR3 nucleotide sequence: TGTGTCAGCAGCCCCCAATTGCGAGGGGCTTCAAACTATGGCTACACCTTC.

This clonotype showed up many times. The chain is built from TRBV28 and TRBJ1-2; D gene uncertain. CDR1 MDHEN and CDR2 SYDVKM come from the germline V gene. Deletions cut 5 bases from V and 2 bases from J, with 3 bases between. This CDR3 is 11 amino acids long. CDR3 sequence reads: CASSRNYGYTF. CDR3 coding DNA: TGTGCCAGCAGTCGAAACTATGGCTACACCTTC.

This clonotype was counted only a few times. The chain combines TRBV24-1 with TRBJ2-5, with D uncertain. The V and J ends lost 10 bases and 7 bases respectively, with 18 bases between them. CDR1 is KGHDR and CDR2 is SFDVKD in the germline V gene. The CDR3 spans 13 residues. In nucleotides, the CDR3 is TGTGCCACGGGATTGGATGGGAAAGGGACCCAGTACTTC. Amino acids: CATGLDGKGTQYF.

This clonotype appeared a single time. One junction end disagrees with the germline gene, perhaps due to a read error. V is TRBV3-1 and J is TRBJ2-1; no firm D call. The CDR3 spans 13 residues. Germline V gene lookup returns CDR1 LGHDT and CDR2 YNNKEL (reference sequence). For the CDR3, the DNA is TGTGCCGGCAGCCACCAGATTACTCCACCTGAGTTCTTC. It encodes CAGSHQITPPEFF.

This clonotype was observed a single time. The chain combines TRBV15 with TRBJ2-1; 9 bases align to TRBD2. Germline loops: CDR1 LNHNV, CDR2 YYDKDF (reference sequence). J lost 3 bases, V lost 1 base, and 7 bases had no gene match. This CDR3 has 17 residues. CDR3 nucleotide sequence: TGTGCCACCAGCAGAGCGGGGACAGCGGGGGGCTACAATGAGCAGTTCTTC. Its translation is CATSRAGTAGGYNEQFF. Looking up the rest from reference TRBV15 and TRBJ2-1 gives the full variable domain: DAMVIQNPRYQVTQFGKPVTLSCSQTLNHNVMYWYQQKSSQAPKLLFHYYDKDFNNEADTPDNFQSRRPNTSFCFLDIRSPGLGDTAMYLCATSRAGTAGGYNEQFFGPGTRLTVL.

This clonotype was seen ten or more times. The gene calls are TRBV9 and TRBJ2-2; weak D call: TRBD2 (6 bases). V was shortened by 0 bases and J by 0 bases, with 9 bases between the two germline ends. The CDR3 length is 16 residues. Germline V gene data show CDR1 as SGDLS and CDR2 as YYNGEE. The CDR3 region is CASSVGGGANTGELFF. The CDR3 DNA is TGTGCCAGCAGCGTAGGTGGCGGGGCGAACACCGGGGAGCTGTTTTTT. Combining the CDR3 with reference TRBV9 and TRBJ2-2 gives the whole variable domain DSGVTQTPKHLITATGQRVTLRCSPRSGDLSVYWYQQSLDQGLQFLIQYYNGEERAKGNILERFSAQQFPDLHSELNLSSLELGDSALYFCASSVGGGANTGELFFGEGSRLTVL.

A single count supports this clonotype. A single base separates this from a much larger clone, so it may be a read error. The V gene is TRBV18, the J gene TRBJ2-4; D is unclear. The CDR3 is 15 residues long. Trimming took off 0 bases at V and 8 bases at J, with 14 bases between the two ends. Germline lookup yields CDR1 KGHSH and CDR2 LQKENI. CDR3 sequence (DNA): TGTGCCAGCTCACCACCGACACCGAGTTGGGACATTCAGTACTTC. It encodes CASSPPTPSWDIQYF. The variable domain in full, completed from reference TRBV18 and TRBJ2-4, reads NAGVMQNPRHLVRRRGQEARLRCSPMKGHSHVYWYRQLPEEGLKFMVYLQKENIIDESGMPKERFSAEFPKEGPSILRIQQVVRGDSAAYFCASSPPTPSWDIQYFGAGTRLSVL.

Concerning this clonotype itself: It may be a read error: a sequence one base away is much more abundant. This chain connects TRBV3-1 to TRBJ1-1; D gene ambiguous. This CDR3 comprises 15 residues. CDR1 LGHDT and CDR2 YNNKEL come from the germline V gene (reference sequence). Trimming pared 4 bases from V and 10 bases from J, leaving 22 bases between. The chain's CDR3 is CASSPAVRNSAGAFF. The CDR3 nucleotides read TGTGCCAGCAGCCCGGCCGTACGAAACAGTGCTGGAGCTTTCTTT.

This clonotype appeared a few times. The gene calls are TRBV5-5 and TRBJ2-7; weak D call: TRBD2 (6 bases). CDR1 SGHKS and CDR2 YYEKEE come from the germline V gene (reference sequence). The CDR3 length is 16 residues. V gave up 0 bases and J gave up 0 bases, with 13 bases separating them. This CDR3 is CASSLVVGLSSYEQYF. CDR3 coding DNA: TGTGCCAGCAGCTTGGTGGTGGGACTGAGCTCCTACGAGCAGTACTTC.

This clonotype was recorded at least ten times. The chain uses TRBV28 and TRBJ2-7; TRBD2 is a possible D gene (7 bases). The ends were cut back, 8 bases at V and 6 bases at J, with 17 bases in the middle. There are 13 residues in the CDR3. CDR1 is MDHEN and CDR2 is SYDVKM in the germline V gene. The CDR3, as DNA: TGTGCCAGCTTAGGGGGAGGGCGTGCCGAGCAGTACTTC. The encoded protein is CASLGGGRAEQYF.

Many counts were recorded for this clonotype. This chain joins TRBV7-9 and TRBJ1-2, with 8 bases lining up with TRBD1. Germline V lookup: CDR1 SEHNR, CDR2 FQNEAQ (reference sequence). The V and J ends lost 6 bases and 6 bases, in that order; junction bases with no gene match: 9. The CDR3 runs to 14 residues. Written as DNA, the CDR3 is TGTGCCAGCAGGGCCACAGGGGGGGAGAATGGCTACACCTTC. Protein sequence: CASRATGGENGYTF. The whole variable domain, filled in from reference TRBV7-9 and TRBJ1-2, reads DTGVSQNPRHKITKRGQNVTFRCDPISEHNRLYWYRQTLGQGPEFLTYFQNEAQLEKSRLLSDRFSAERPKGSFSTLEIQRTEQGDSAMYLCASRATGGENGYTFGSGTRLTVV.

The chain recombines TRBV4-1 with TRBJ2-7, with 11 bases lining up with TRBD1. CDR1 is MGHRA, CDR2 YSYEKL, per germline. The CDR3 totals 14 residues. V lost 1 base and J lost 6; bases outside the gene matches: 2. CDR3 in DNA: TGCGCCAGCAGCCAAGGGACAGGGGGCTCCGAGCAGTACTTC. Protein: CASSQGTGGSEQYF.

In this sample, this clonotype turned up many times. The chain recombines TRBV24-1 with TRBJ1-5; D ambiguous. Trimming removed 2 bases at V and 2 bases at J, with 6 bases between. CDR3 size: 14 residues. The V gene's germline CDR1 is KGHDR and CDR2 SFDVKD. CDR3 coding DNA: TGTGCCACCAGTGATTCAAAGGGCAATCAGCCCCAGCATTTT. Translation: CATSDSKGNQPQHF.

CDR3 sequence (DNA): TGTGCCAGCAGCTTGACGACAGGGACAGATACGCAGTATTTT. Translating gives CASSLTTGTDTQYF. The chain joins TRBV7-9 to TRBJ2-3; TRBD1 agrees at 7 bases. CDR3 length: 14 residues. Per germline, CDR1 SEHNR and CDR2 FQNEAQ (reference sequence). The V segment lost 3 bases and the J segment 3 bases; nucleotides outside the gene matches: 3.

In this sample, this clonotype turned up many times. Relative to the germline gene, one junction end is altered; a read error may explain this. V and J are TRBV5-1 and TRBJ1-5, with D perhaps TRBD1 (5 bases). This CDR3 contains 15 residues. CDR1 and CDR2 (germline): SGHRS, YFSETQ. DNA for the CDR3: TGTGCCAGCAGTTTAGGCCAGGGCGGCAATCAGCCCCAGCATTTT. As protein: CASSLGQGGNQPQHF.

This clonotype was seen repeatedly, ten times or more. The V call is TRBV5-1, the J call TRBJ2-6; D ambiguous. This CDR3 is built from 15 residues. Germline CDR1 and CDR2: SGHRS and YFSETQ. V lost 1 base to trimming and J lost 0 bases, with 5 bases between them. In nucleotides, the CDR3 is TGCGCCAGCAGCTTGATGGACTCTGGGGCCAACGTCCTGACTTTC. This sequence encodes CASSLMDSGANVLTF.

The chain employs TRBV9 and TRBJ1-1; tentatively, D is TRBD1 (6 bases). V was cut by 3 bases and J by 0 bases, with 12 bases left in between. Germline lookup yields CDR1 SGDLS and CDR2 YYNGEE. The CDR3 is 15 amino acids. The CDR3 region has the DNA TGTGCCAGCAGCGGACGGGACACCCTGAACACTGAAGCTTTCTTT. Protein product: CASSGRDTLNTEAFF. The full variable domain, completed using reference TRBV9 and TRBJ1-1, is DSGVTQTPKHLITATGQRVTLRCSPRSGDLSVYWYQQSLDQGLQFLIQYYNGEERAKGNILERFSAQQFPDLHSELNLSSLELGDSALYFCASSGRDTLNTEAFFGQGTRLTVV.

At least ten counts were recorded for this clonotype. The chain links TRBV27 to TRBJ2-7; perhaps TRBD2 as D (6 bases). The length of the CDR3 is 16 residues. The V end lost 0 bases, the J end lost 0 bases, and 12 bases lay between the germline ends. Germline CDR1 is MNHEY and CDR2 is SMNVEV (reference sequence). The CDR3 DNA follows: TGTGCCAGCAGTTTATCGATCGCTAGCGTCTCCTACGAGCAGTACTTC. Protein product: CASSLSIASVSYEQYF.

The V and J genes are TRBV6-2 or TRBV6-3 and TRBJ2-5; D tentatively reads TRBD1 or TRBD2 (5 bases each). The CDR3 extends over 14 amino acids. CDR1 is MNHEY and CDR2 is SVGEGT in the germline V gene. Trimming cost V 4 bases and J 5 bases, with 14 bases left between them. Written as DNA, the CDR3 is TGTGCCAGCAGTTTCAAGGACTGGGGGGAGACCCAGTACTTC. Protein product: CASSFKDWGETQYF.

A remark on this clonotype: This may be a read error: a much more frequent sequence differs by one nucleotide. CDR3: CAGSPPSGREETQYF. The CDR3 DNA sequence: TGTGCCGGCTCACCACCGTCGGGCAGGGAAGAGACCCAGTACTTC. The chain recombines TRBV3-1 with TRBJ2-5; D possibly corresponds to TRBD1 (5 bases). In germline, CDR1 is LGHDT, CDR2 YNNKEL (reference sequence). Trimming cost V 11 bases and J 3 bases, with 22 bases left between them. The CDR3 loop spans 15 amino acids.

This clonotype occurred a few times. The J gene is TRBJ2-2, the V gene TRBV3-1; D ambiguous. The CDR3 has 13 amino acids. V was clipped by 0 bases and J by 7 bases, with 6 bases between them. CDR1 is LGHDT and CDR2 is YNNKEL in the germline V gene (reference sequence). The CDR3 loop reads CASSQELGGELFF. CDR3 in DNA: TGTGCCAGCAGCCAAGAGCTAGGCGGGGAGCTGTTTTTT.

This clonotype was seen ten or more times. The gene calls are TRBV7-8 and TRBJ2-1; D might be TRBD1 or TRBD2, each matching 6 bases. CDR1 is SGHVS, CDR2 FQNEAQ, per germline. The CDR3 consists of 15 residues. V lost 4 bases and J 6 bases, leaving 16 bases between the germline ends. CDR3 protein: CASSSYRGGGNEQFF. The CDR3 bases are TGTGCCAGCAGCTCCTATCGAGGAGGGGGCAATGAGCAGTTCTTC.

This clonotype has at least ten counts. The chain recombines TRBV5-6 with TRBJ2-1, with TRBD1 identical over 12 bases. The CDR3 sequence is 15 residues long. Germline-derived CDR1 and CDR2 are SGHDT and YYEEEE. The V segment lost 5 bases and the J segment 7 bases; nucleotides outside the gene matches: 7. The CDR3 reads CASRTGTGGLNEQFF. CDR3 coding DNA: TGTGCCAGCAGAACCGGGACAGGGGGCTTAAATGAGCAGTTCTTC.

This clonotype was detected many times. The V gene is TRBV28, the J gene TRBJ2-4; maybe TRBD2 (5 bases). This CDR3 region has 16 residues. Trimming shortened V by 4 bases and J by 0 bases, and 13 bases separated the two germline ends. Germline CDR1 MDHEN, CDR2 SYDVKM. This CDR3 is CASSSLRTVAKNIQYF. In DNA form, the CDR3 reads TGTGCCAGCAGTTCCTTAAGGACTGTAGCCAAAAACATTCAGTACTTC.

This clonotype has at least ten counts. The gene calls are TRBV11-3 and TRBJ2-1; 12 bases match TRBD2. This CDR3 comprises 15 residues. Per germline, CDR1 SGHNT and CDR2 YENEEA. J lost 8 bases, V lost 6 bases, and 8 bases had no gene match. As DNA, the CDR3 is TGTGCCAGCAGTTTGCGACTAGCGGGAGTAGATGAGCAGTTCTTC. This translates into CASSLRLAGVDEQFF.